This T cell receptor (beta chain) was found in a study of post-analysis software for immune sequencing data. This clonotype showed up just a few times. Included in the TCR beta cDNA libraries were unique molecular identifiers. TCRdb re-analysed the PCR reads in MiXCR, keeping a single row per CDR3 protein. The sample has about 200,000 distinct CDR3 sequences, around 30% seen once. This TCR derives from a girl aged 2 to 17 with multiple sclerosis. The specimen sequenced was blood.

In DNA form, the CDR3 reads TGCAGTGCTAGCGGGGGGGCTGGCAATCAGCCCCAGCATTTT. It yields the protein CSASGGAGNQPQHF. The genes are TRBV20-1 and TRBJ1-5, with a weak D call TRBD1 (6 bases). CDR1 is DFQATT, CDR2 SNEGSKA, per germline (reference sequence). Trimming took off 3 bases at V and 2 bases at J, with 11 bases between the two ends. The CDR3 length is 14 residues.